A selection of T cell receptor beta chains follows, all from one sample in a study of T cells in Graves' hyperthyroidism and ophthalmopathy. TCRdb reanalysed the multiplex PCR reads using MiXCR and keeps one entry per CDR3 protein. In the table there are about 280,000 distinct CDR3 sequences, less than 30% of which are singletons. Sequenced material: blood. These receptors were obtained from a man aged 35 to 55 with Graves' hyperthyroidism that later progressed to Graves' ophthalmopathy. The CDR3 runs from the conserved cysteine through the conserved F or W. Fields, in order: D gene, J gene, clone size, V gene, CDR3 DNA, CDR3 protein. D genes are given only for firm matches. Rows give clone size only sometimes, using once, few, many, or a class for an expanded clone.

d_gene: -; j_gene: TRBJ2-5; abundance: many; v_gene: TRBV29-1; CDR3nt: TGCAGCGTTGTTGGGGGGCGGGAGACCCAGTACTTC; CDR3aa: CSVVGGRETQYF
d_gene: -; j_gene: TRBJ2-7; abundance: many; v_gene: TRBV19; CDR3nt: TGTGCCAGTAGTATAGATTCTCGGGGCTACGAGCAGTACTTC; CDR3aa: CASSIDSRGYEQYF
d_gene: -; j_gene: TRBJ2-7; abundance: many; v_gene: TRBV5-5; CDR3nt: TGTGCCAGCATCGGGTGGGATCTCGGAGGGGTCGAGCAGTACTTC; CDR3aa: CASIGWDLGGVEQYF
d_gene: -; j_gene: TRBJ2-5; abundance: many; v_gene: TRBV14; CDR3nt: TGTGCCAGCAGCCAGGGGAATTTGGGGACCCAGTACTTC; CDR3aa: CASSQGNLGTQYF
d_gene: TRBD1; j_gene: TRBJ1-1; abundance: many; v_gene: TRBV3-1; CDR3nt: TGTGCCAGCAGCCGAGGGGACAGCTTGAACACTGAAGCTTTCTTT; CDR3aa: CASSRGDSLNTEAFF
d_gene: -; j_gene: TRBJ1-1; abundance: -; v_gene: TRBV29-1; CDR3nt: TGCAGCGTTGACGGGGGCGAAGCTTTCTTT; CDR3aa: CSVDGGEAFF
d_gene: -; j_gene: TRBJ2-4; abundance: many; v_gene: TRBV7-3; CDR3nt: TGTGCCAGCAGCTTCTTCCTTTGTCGTTTAATGCGTAGACATGGGGACATTCAGTACTTC; CDR3aa: CASSFFLCRLMRRHGDIQYF
d_gene: -; j_gene: TRBJ1-1; abundance: many; v_gene: TRBV9; CDR3nt: TGTGCCAGCAGCGTGTCAGTAGACCGAGGCACTGAAGCTTTCTTT; CDR3aa: CASSVSVDRGTEAFF
d_gene: -; j_gene: TRBJ2-5; abundance: -; v_gene: TRBV12-5; CDR3nt: TGTGCTAGTGGTCCGAAGTGGGCCTTGACAGAGACCCAGTACTTC; CDR3aa: CASGPKWALTETQYF
d_gene: -; j_gene: TRBJ2-2; abundance: -; v_gene: TRBV28; CDR3nt: TGTGCCAGCAGCCCGAGGCAAAAGGGGAGCGGGACCGGGGAGCTGTTTTTT; CDR3aa: CASSPRQKGSGTGELFF
d_gene: -; j_gene: TRBJ1-1; abundance: many; v_gene: TRBV12-3/TRBV12-4; CDR3nt: TGTGCCAGCAGTTTGGGCGGGAACACTGAAGCTTTCTTT; CDR3aa: CASSLGGNTEAFF
d_gene: -; j_gene: TRBJ2-2; abundance: many; v_gene: TRBV12-3/TRBV12-4; CDR3nt: TGTGCCAGCAATATTGACGGGGCCCCGAACACCGGGGAGCTGTTTTTT; CDR3aa: CASNIDGAPNTGELFF
d_gene: -; j_gene: TRBJ2-7; abundance: -; v_gene: TRBV10-3; CDR3nt: TGTGCCATCAGTGAACTCCGACTGGCCGTCGAGCAGTACTTC; CDR3aa: CAISELRLAVEQYF
d_gene: -; j_gene: TRBJ1-2; abundance: -; v_gene: TRBV24-1; CDR3nt: TGTGCCACCAGTGAAACTATAGGTGGCTACACCTTC; CDR3aa: CATSETIGGYTF
d_gene: -; j_gene: TRBJ2-7; abundance: -; v_gene: TRBV2; CDR3nt: TGTGCCAGCGAAACGGCCCGCTCCTACGAGCAGTACTTC; CDR3aa: CASETARSYEQYF
d_gene: -; j_gene: TRBJ2-7; abundance: few; v_gene: TRBV2; CDR3nt: TGTGCCAGCAGCGAGCAGTACTTC; CDR3aa: CASSEQYF
d_gene: -; j_gene: TRBJ1-1; abundance: many; v_gene: TRBV7-3; CDR3nt: TGTGCCAGCAGCCCCCGGGCCACGAACACTGAAGCTTTCTTT; CDR3aa: CASSPRATNTEAFF
d_gene: -; j_gene: TRBJ1-2; abundance: many; v_gene: TRBV6-1; CDR3nt: TGTGCCAGCACCGAGGAGGGTGGCTACACCTTC; CDR3aa: CASTEEGGYTF
d_gene: -; j_gene: TRBJ1-5; abundance: many; v_gene: TRBV2; CDR3nt: TGTGCCAGCAGTGAAAACGGAGGGATCACTCAGCCCCAGCATTTT; CDR3aa: CASSENGGITQPQHF
d_gene: -; j_gene: TRBJ2-7; abundance: many; v_gene: TRBV6-5; CDR3nt: TGTGCCAGCAGTTACTCCGGGACTGGGGTTTGGGAGCAGTACTTC; CDR3aa: CASSYSGTGVWEQYF
d_gene: -; j_gene: TRBJ1-2; abundance: -; v_gene: TRBV12-3/TRBV12-4; CDR3nt: TGTGCCAGCGGTTCAGGGTCGGGTGGCTACACCTTC; CDR3aa: CASGSGSGGYTF
d_gene: -; j_gene: TRBJ2-7; abundance: many; v_gene: TRBV3-1; CDR3nt: TGTGCCAGCAGCCCCGGACAGCGGTCCTACGAGCAGTACTTC; CDR3aa: CASSPGQRSYEQYF
d_gene: -; j_gene: TRBJ2-7; abundance: -; v_gene: TRBV30; CDR3nt: TGTGCCTCGCAGGGCCTGGCGGGGCAGCAGTACTTC; CDR3aa: CASQGLAGQQYF
d_gene: -; j_gene: TRBJ1-1; abundance: -; v_gene: TRBV6-5; CDR3nt: TGTGCCAGCAGTTACTTTGGGGCCACTGAAGCTTTCTTT; CDR3aa: CASSYFGATEAFF
d_gene: TRBD2; j_gene: TRBJ2-5; abundance: many; v_gene: TRBV24-1; CDR3nt: TGTGCCACCAGTGACCCGGGACTAGCGGGAGAGACCCAGTACTTC; CDR3aa: CATSDPGLAGETQYF
d_gene: TRBD2; j_gene: TRBJ2-2; abundance: many; v_gene: TRBV19; CDR3nt: TGTGCCAGTAGTATCCTTCTAGCGGGAGGGCCCCGGGAGCTGTTTTTT; CDR3aa: CASSILLAGGPRELFF
d_gene: TRBD1; j_gene: TRBJ1-2; abundance: many; v_gene: TRBV6-1; CDR3nt: TGTGCCAGCAGCGATCACTCCAGGGGGCAGAACTATGGCTACACCTTC; CDR3aa: CASSDHSRGQNYGYTF
d_gene: TRBD2; j_gene: TRBJ2-2; abundance: few; v_gene: TRBV11-2; CDR3nt: TGTGCCAGCAGCCTGGGACTAGCGGGAGGGCCCACCGGGGAGCTGTTTTTT; CDR3aa: CASSLGLAGGPTGELFF
d_gene: -; j_gene: TRBJ1-2; abundance: many; v_gene: TRBV20-1; CDR3nt: TGCAGTGCTAGAGATAGAGGGCGACAATATGGCTACACCTTC; CDR3aa: CSARDRGRQYGYTF
d_gene: TRBD1; j_gene: TRBJ1-1; abundance: many; v_gene: TRBV6-2/TRBV6-3; CDR3nt: TGTGCCAGCAGCGCGGACAGGGTGGCTGAAGCTTTCTTT; CDR3aa: CASSADRVAEAFF
d_gene: -; j_gene: TRBJ2-4; abundance: many; v_gene: TRBV7-8; CDR3nt: TGTGCCAGCAGCTTAGTCGGGGGCAAAAACATTCAGTACTTC; CDR3aa: CASSLVGGKNIQYF
d_gene: -; j_gene: TRBJ1-1; abundance: many; v_gene: TRBV10-3; CDR3nt: TGTGCCATCAGCCGACAGGCGATGAACACTGAAGCTTTCTTT; CDR3aa: CAISRQAMNTEAFF
d_gene: -; j_gene: TRBJ1-1; abundance: -; v_gene: TRBV6-2/TRBV6-3; CDR3nt: TGTGCCAGCAGTTACGATTCAGGGAAAGCTTTCTTT; CDR3aa: CASSYDSGKAFF
d_gene: -; j_gene: TRBJ1-6; abundance: many; v_gene: TRBV6-2/TRBV6-3; CDR3nt: TGTGCCAGCAGTTACTCGAGTAGGGACTATTCACCCCTCCACTTT; CDR3aa: CASSYSSRDYSPLHF
d_gene: TRBD1; j_gene: TRBJ2-7; abundance: many; v_gene: TRBV18; CDR3nt: TGTGCCAGCTCACCACAGGGACAGGTAATCTACGAGCAGTACTTC; CDR3aa: CASSPQGQVIYEQYF
d_gene: -; j_gene: TRBJ1-5; abundance: -; v_gene: TRBV18; CDR3nt: TGTGCCAGCTCACCAATGCCGCTTGCTGATCAGCCCCAGCATTTT; CDR3aa: CASSPMPLADQPQHF
d_gene: -; j_gene: TRBJ2-7; abundance: many; v_gene: TRBV7-9; CDR3nt: TGTGCCAGCAGTCCCGCGGTGGGGGAGCAGTACTTC; CDR3aa: CASSPAVGEQYF
d_gene: -; j_gene: TRBJ1-5; abundance: many; v_gene: TRBV10-3; CDR3nt: TGTGCCATCAGTGAGGGACAGACATATCAGCCCCAGCATTTT; CDR3aa: CAISEGQTYQPQHF
d_gene: -; j_gene: TRBJ1-5; abundance: many; v_gene: TRBV28; CDR3nt: TGTGCCAGCAGTCCACAAGGCGAGGGGAATCAGCCCCAGCATTTT; CDR3aa: CASSPQGEGNQPQHF
d_gene: -; j_gene: TRBJ2-7; abundance: once; v_gene: TRBV6-5; CDR3nt: TGTGCCAGCAGTTACTCGAGCCCTGAGGGCGAGCAGTACTTC; CDR3aa: CASSYSSPEGEQYF
d_gene: TRBD1; j_gene: TRBJ2-7; abundance: -; v_gene: TRBV28; CDR3nt: TGTGCCAGCAGTATCCGGGACAGATACGAGCAGTACTTC; CDR3aa: CASSIRDRYEQYF
d_gene: -; j_gene: TRBJ1-5; abundance: -; v_gene: TRBV6-2/TRBV6-3; CDR3nt: TGTGCCAGCAGCTGGACGGATAGCAATCAGCCCCAGCATTTT; CDR3aa: CASSWTDSNQPQHF